This TCR beta chain was sequenced during a study of blood T cell repertoires in COVID-19. Background on the study: Acute and convalescent COVID-19 samples came from the United States, Italy and Spain. The cDNA or gDNA used as material had been derived from T cells, B-cell-depleted T cells, or PBMCs.

In the authors' methods: Researchers report that nucleated cell counts were estimated from reference gene primer amplification. Clones were read by immunoSEQ multiplex PCR, and TCRdb kept only the in-frame ones, dropping some. V and J calls and clone size are those listed in that table; D and trimming were worked out from the DNA. The sample holds more than 200,000 clones; 70% to 90% are singletons and the top ten take approximately 5.3%. The Seattle patients joined while their infection was active and were tracked longitudinally afterward. Looked up from germline, CDR1 is SNHLY and CDR2 is FYNNEI. V gave up 6 bases and J gave up 5 bases, with 19 bases separating them. This CDR3 comprises 15 residues.

The chain uses TRBV2 and TRBJ1-1, with D hard to call. Material: peripheral blood. The clonotype was recovered from a woman aged 55-69 years with COVID-19, enrolled during active disease. CDR3 in DNA: TGTGCCAGCAGGACCCGAAGGCGTGAGGATACTGAAGCTTTCTTT. Protein sequence: CASRTRRREDTEAFF.